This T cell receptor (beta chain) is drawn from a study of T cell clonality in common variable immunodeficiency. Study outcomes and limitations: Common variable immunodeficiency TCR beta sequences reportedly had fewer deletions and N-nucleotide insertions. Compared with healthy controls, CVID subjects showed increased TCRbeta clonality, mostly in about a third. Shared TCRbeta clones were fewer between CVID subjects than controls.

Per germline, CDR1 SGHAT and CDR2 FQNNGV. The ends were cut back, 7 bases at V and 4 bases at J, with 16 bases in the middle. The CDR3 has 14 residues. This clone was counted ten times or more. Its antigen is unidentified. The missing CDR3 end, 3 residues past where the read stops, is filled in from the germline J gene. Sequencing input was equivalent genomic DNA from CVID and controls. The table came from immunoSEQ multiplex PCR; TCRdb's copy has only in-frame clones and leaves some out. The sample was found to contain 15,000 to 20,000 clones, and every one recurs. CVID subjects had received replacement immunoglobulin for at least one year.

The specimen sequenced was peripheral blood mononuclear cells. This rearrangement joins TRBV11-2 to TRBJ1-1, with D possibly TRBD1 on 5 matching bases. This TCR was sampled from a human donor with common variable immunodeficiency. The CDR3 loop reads CASTLLQGGTEAFF. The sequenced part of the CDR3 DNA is TGTGCCAGCACATTGTTGCAGGGAGGCACTGAA.